This TCR beta chain was found in a study of blood T cell repertoires in COVID-19. Measured with immunoSEQ multiplex PCR; TCRdb has only the in-frame clones, and not every one. The table includes about 430,000 clones, 80% to 90% detected once. V lost 4 bases, J lost 6 bases, and 7 bases stayed unmatched. The germline V gene has CDR1 SGHNT and CDR2 YYREEE (reference sequence). The CDR3 is 15 residues long. The sequenced sample was PBMCs or T cells enriched from blood (not recorded which). This TCR came from a man aged 30-40 years who had recovered from COVID-19. This rearrangement joins TRBV5-4 to TRBJ1-6; 7 bases line up with TRBD1. In DNA, the CDR3 is TGTGCCAGCAGCGCCCGGGACAGCCCTAATTCACCCCTCCACTTT. This gives the protein CASSARDSPNSPLHF.